The source of this TCR beta chain is a study of cytomegalovirus exposure and HLA in healthy donors. Notes on the study in general: TCR beta V- and J-gene trimming, according to a later analysis, was linked to a missense DCLRE1C variant. An Asian-associated ancestry cluster reportedly showed fewer N-insertions than the roughly 700-donor mean in a later analysis.

V lost 0 bases and J 8 bases, leaving 16 bases between the germline ends. The CDR3 extends over 15 amino acids. The V gene's germline CDR1 is LNHDA and CDR2 SQIVND (reference sequence). The PCR contained 60 Vbeta and 13 Jbeta primers. Using immunoSEQ multiplex PCR, the repertoire was profiled, and TCRdb retains in-frame clones only, with some absent. The sample yields 100,000 to 120,000 clones, about 16% seen once. This clone was observed a handful of times. Its antigen is undetermined. This TCR was sampled from a female donor in good health and CMV-seronegative. Sequenced input: PBMCs. This chain connects TRBV19 to TRBJ1-1; D is perhaps TRBD1 (6 bases). CDR3 in DNA: TGTGCCAGTAGTATAGATTGGGGTGTGGGACAAGAAGCTTTCTTT. Translated, it gives CASSIDWGVGQEAFF.